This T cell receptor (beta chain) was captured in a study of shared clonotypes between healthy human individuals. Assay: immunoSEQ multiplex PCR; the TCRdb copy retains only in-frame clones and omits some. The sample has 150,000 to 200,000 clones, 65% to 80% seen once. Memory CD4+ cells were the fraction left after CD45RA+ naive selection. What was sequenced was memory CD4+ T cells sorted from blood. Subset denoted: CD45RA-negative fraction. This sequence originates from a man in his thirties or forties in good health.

This CDR3 reads CASSFYPGTGDSNQPQHF. The DNA for the CDR3 is TGTGCCAGCAGCTTTTATCCCGGGACAGGGGATAGCAATCAGCCCCAGCATTTT. This chain joins TRBV5-6 and TRBJ1-5; 10 nucleotides agree with TRBD1. The V segment lost 2 bases and the J segment 0 bases; nucleotides outside the gene matches: 8. From germline, CDR1 is SGHDT and CDR2 YYEEEE. The CDR3 is 18 residues long. Full variable domain (missing parts from reference TRBV5-6 and TRBJ1-5): DAGVTQSPTHLIKTRGQQVTLRCSPKSGHDTVSWYQQALGQGPQFIFQYYEEEERQRGNFPDRFSGHQFPNYSSELNVNALLLGDSALYLCASSFYPGTGDSNQPQHFGDGTRLSIL.